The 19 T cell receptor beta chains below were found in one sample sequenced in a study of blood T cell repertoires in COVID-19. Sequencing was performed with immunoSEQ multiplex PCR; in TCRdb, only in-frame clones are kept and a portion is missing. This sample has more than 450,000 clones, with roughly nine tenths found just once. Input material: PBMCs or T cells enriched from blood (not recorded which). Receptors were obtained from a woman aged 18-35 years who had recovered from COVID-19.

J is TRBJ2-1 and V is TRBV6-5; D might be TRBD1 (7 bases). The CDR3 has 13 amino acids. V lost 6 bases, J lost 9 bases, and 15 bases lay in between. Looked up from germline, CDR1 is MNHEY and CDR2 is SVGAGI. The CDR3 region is CASSPEGASEQFF. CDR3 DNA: TGTGCCAGCAGCCCGGAGGGGGCTAGTGAGCAGTTCTTC.

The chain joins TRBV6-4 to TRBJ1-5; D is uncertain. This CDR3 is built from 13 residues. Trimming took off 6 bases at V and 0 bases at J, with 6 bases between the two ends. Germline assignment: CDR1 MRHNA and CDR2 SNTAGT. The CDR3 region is CASSPYSNQPQHF. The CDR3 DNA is TGTGCCAGCAGCCCTTATAGCAATCAGCCCCAGCATTTT.

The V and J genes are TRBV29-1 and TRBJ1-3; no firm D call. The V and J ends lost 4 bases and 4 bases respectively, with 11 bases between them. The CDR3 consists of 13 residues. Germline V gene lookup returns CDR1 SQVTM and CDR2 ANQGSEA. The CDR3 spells CSVGTAGGNTIYF. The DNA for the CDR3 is TGCAGCGTTGGGACCGCGGGAGGAAACACCATATATTTT.

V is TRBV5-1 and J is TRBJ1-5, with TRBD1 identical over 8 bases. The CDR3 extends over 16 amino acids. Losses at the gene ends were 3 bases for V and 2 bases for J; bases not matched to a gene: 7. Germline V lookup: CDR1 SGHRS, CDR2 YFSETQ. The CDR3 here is CASSSPGGLGNQPQHF. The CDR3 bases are TGCGCCAGCAGCTCCCCAGGGGGCCTGGGCAATCAGCCCCAGCATTTT. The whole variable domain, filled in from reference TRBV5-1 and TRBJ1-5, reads KAGVTQTPRYLIKTRGQQVTLSCSPISGHRSVSWYQQTPGQGLQFLFEYFSETQRNKGNFPGRFSGRQFSNSRSEMNVSTLELGDSALYLCASSSPGGLGNQPQHFGDGTRLSIL.

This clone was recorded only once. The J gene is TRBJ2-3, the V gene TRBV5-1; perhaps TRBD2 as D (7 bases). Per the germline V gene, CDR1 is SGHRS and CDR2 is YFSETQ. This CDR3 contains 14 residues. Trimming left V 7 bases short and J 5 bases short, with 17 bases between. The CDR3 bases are TGCGCCAGCTCTGGGGGGGCGGGGAAAGATACGCAGTATTTT. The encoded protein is CASSGGAGKDTQYF. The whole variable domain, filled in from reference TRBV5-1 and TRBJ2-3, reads KAGVTQTPRYLIKTRGQQVTLSCSPISGHRSVSWYQQTPGQGLQFLFEYFSETQRNKGNFPGRFSGRQFSNSRSEMNVSTLELGDSALYLCASSGGAGKDTQYFGPGTRLTVL.

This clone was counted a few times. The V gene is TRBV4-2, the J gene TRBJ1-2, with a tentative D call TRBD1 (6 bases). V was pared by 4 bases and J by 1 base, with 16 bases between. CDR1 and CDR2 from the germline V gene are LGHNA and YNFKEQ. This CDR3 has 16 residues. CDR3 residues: CASSRTLAGDNYGYTF. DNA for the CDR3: TGTGCCAGCAGCCGAACATTGGCAGGGGATAACTATGGCTACACCTTC.

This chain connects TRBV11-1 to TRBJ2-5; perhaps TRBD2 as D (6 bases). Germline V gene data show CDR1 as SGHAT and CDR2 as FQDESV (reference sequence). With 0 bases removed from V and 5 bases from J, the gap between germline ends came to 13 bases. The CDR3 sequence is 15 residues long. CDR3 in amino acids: CASSLARLATETQYF. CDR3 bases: TGTGCCAGCAGCTTAGCGCGGCTAGCGACGGAGACCCAGTACTTC.

For the CDR3, the DNA is TGCAGCGTTTTGAAGGGACAGGGGGCGAATGGCTACACCTTC. Amino acids: CSVLKGQGANGYTF. This chain uses TRBV29-1 with TRBJ1-2, with 12 bases matching TRBD1. The CDR3 runs 14 residues. Germline V lookup: CDR1 SQVTM, CDR2 ANQGSEA. The trim removed 5 bases at V and 6 bases at J, leaving 7 bases unmatched.

The chain's CDR3 is CASSILGDRGYEQYF. The DNA for the CDR3 is TGTGCCAGTAGTATTTTAGGGGACAGGGGATACGAGCAGTACTTC. V usage is TRBV19 and J usage is TRBJ2-7; 10 positions agree with TRBD1. This CDR3 comprises 15 residues. V lost 3 bases, J lost 4 bases, and 6 bases stayed unmatched. CDR1 and CDR2 from the germline V gene are LNHDA and SQIVND (reference sequence).

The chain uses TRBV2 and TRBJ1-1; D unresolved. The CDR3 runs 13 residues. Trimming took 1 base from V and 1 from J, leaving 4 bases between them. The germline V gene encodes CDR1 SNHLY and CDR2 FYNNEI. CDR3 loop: CASSEERNTEAFF. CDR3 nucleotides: TGTGCCAGCAGTGAAGAGAGGAACACTGAAGCTTTCTTT.

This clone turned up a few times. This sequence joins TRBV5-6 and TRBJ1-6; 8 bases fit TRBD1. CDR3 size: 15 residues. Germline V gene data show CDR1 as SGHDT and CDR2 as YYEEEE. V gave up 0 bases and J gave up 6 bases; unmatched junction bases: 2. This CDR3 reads CASSLGQGANSPLHF. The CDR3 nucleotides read TGTGCCAGCAGCTTGGGTCAGGGGGCTAATTCACCCCTCCACTTT.

The CDR3 here is CASSQGQGFDSPLHF. CDR3 DNA: TGTGCCAGCAGCCAAGGGCAGGGGTTCGATTCACCCCTCCACTTT. This sequence joins TRBV3-1 (or the pseudogene TRBV3-2) and TRBJ1-6; tentatively, D is TRBD1 (6 bases). This CDR3 has 15 residues. The germline V gene has CDR1 LGHDT and CDR2 YNNKEL (reference sequence). Trimming stripped 1 base from V and 8 bases from J, with 12 bases between.

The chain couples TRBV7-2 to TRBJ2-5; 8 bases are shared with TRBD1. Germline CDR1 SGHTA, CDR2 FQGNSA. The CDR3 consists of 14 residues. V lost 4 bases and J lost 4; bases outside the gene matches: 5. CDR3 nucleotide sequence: TGTGCCAGCAGCTCGACAGGGGCGAGAGAGACCCAGTACTTC. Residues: CASSSTGARETQYF.

The DNA for the CDR3 is TGTGCCAGCAGTTTTAAACAGAGAGGGTACGAGCAGTACTTC. Encoded protein: CASSFKQRGYEQYF. The rearrangement uses TRBV28 and TRBJ2-7; a weak D match, TRBD2 (5 bases). The CDR3 is made up of 14 amino acids. The germline CDR1 and CDR2 sequences are MDHEN and SYDVKM. V was pared by 3 bases and J by 4 bases, with 13 bases between. Together with reference TRBV28 and TRBJ2-7, the CDR3 gives the full variable domain: DVKVTQSSRYLVKRTGEKVFLECVQDMDHENMFWYRQDPGLGLRLIYFSYDVKMKEKGDIPEGYSVSREKKERFSLILESASTNQTSMYLCASSFKQRGYEQYFGPGTRLTVT.

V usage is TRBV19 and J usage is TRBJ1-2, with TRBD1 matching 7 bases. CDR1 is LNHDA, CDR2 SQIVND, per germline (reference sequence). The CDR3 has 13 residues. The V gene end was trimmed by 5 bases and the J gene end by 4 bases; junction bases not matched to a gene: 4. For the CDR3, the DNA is TGTGCCAGTAGTCCGGGACAGTTCTATGGCTACACCTTC. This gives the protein CASSPGQFYGYTF.

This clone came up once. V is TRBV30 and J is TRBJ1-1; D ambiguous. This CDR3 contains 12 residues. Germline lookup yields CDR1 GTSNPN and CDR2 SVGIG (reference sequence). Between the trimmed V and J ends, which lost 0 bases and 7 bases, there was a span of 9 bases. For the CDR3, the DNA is TGTGCCTGGAGTGTACTGGGCAGTGAAGCTTTCTTT. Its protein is CAWSVLGSEAFF. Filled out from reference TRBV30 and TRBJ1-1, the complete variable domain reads SQTIHQWPATLVQPVGSPLSLECTVEGTSNPNLYWYRQAAGRGLQLLFYSVGIGQISSEVPQNLSASRPQDRQFILSSKKLLLSDSGFYLCAWSVLGSEAFFGQGTRLTVV.

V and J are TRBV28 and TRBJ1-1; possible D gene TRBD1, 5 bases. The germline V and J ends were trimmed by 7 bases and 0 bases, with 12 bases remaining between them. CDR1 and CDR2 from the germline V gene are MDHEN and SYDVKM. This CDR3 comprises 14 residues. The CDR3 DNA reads TGTGCCAGCAACTTCGGGGGATTGAACACTGAAGCTTTCTTT. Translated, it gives CASNFGGLNTEAFF.

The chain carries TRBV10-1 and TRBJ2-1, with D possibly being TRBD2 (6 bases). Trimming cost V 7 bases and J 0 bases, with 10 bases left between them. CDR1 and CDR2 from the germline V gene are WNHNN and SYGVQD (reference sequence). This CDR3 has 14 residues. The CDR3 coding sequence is TGCGCCAGCACCTCTAGCGCCTCCTACAATGAGCAGTTCTTC. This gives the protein CASTSSASYNEQFF.

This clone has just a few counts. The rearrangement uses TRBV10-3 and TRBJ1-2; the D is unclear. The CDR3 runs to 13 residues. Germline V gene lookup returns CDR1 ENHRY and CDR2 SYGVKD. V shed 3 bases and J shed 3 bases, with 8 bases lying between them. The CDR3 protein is CAISDLGDYGYTF. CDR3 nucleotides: TGTGCCATCAGTGATCTGGGAGACTATGGCTACACCTTC.